This T cell receptor beta chain was found in a study of CD4 T cells in relation to SARS-CoV-2 and coronaviruses (dated by TCRdb to 2020 to 2023). Regarding the study in general: In the ViraFEST assay, PBMCs were cultured with antigen for under twelve days, after which TCR beta CDR3s were sequenced to identify antigen-specific clonal expansions. The negative reference condition was either a culture with an HIV-1 Nef peptide pool or a culture with no peptide. Using patient-derived lymphoblastoid cell lines, the shared crossreactive spike epitopes were mapped to their HLA restriction. At the level of individual TCR clonotypes, the study measured memory CD4+ T cell crossreactivity between SARS-CoV-2 spike protein and common cold coronavirus spike proteins. The Adaptive Biotechnologies TCR-sequencing kit was used to sequence samples from a few pre-COVID donors and the naive versus memory experiments, whereas other data were Illumina-based. Expansion assays from other donors in the study were sequenced with a different, Illumina-based TCR-beta assay. On the study overall, not on this receptor specifically: Because no donor provided both pre-pandemic and post-infection samples, tracing the source of pre-existing responses was limited. Crossreactivity analysis centred on spike protein, so crossreactivity against other viral proteins was not assessed. Crossreactive clones showed significantly weaker SARS-CoV-2-driven expansion than monoreactive clones, consistent with antigenic imprinting. Memory CD4+ clonotypes crossrecognizing SARS-CoV-2 and at least one common cold coronavirus spike were found in approximately 65% of donors. The study was limited by small numbers of patients and tested TCRs.

The CDR3 measures 15 amino acids from cysteine to phenylalanine. Here the CDR3 DNA is all that survives: 45 bases in frame from base 1. The germline V gene supplies CDR1 SGHNT and CDR2 YENEEA. The trim is 0 bases for V and 0 bases for J, with a gap of 6 bases between the germline ends. CD4+ T cells from unexposed donors were collected before the COVID-19 pandemic (2011-2018). After less than eleven days of culture, CD4+ T cells were isolated with the EasySep CD4+ T cell isolation kit. As cell numbers permitted, CD4+ T cells from unexposed donors were tested for reactivity to SARS-CoV-2 S and N and to four common cold coronavirus spike pools. Around 1.8 million PBMCs per well were cultured in IMDM with roughly 5% human AB serum and 9.5 to 10 IU/ml IL-2. Half of the culture medium was replaced with fresh IL-2-containing medium on days 3 and 7. In general, triplicate replicate wells were used for every peptide culture condition. The leukapheresis product used for the unexposed donors was purchased from a commercial source. PBMCs were isolated from leukapheresis product or whole blood by Ficoll-Paque PLUS gradient centrifugation. PBMCs were either cryopreserved at -140 degrees C or used fresh in the expansion assay. The QIAamp Micro DNA Kit was used to extract genomic DNA from the CD4+ T cells.

The library was built by means of the immunoSEQ multiplex PCR assay. The original methods were these. Preprocessing removed nonproductive sequences and CDR3s not starting with C, not ending with F or W, or shorter than 7 amino acids. Antigen-specific clonotypes were called with the MANAFEST web app on the basis of expansion relative to the reference and to other culture wells. A clone was considered positive if the clone showed significant expansion compared with the reference culture in 2 of 3 replicate wells at an FDR below 0.05. A further requirement for positive clones was significant expansion compared with all other tandem wells, along with an odds ratio above 5. CDR3 homology was quantified as pairwise Levenshtein distance, calculated with the stringdist R package after three terminal residues were trimmed from each end. This immuneACCESS table, as held by TCRdb, lists in-frame sequences with V and J called but not all clones. Of the missing ones, under half trace to an unresolved V gene in checked studies; the others have no known cause. V, J and clone size were drawn from that table, and D and trimming were deduced from the DNA. The sample yields about 22,000 clones; around four fifths were counted once. The ten largest clones take up roughly 16% of the sample.

As to this clone: Its recognized antigen is unknown. No qualities accompany the bases; no much larger clone lies one base away.

The rearranged segments are TRBV11-3 and TRBJ2-1; there is no confident call for the D gene. Input material: CD4+ T cells from PBMCs, cultured in vitro. The receptor was isolated from a human donor in good health. Here the CDR3 is given as CASSLDPGSYNEQFF. The sequenced DNA is TGTGCCAGCAGCTTAGATCCCGGCTCCTACAATGAGCAGTTCTTC.